Listed below are T cell receptor beta chains from one sample, sequenced in a study of CXCR3-negative and CXCR3-positive naive CD8 T cells. TCRdb reprocessed the 5' RACE reads, with one entry per CDR3 protein and no DNA. The repertoire table contains about 56,000 distinct CDR3 sequences. Specimen: memory CD8+ T cells from blood. These receptor sequences come from a human donor in good health. Some clones in this sample may be carry-over from other donors' samples. Each CDR3 is given with its conserved first and last residue.

v_call	j_call	cdr3_aa
TRBV9	TRBJ2-1	CASSVWTGGIEQFF
TRBV29-1	TRBJ2-7	CSVARGSDRGYEQYF
TRBV28	TRBJ1-2	CASSLRGDYGYTF
TRBV24-1	TRBJ2-3	CATSFGDTQYF
TRBV6-1	TRBJ2-5	CASSDPGMQETQYF
TRBV9	TRBJ2-7	CASSPTDSIYNYEQYF
TRBV15	TRBJ1-1	CATSREMEGAEAFF
TRBV15	TRBJ2-3	CATSRGAGGDTQYF
TRBV6-1	TRBJ2-7	CATRVVEAYEQYF
TRBV4-1	TRBJ1-1	CASTAWNTEAFF
TRBV29-1	TRBJ2-1	CSVDPVGFNEQFF
TRBV7-9	TRBJ2-3	CASSLATGTASTDTQYF
TRBV6-2/TRBV6-3	TRBJ2-1	CASSLAVAGDSYRGEQFF
TRBV12-3/TRBV12-4	TRBJ2-5	CASSSPWDRETQYF
TRBV5-1	TRBJ2-7	CASSLTGANEQYF
TRBV18	TRBJ2-6	CASSPPSGQGANVLTF
TRBV6-2/TRBV6-3	TRBJ1-4	CASRVTWRESEKLFF
TRBV6-5	TRBJ1-5	CASSYSGSNQPQHF
TRBV6-2/TRBV6-3	TRBJ2-1	CASSRQGEHNEQFF
TRBV7-6	TRBJ2-7	CASSPGDEQYF
TRBV3-1	TRBJ2-5	CASSQPVPRTETQYF
TRBV7-2	TRBJ2-7	CASSSTGGDYEQYF
TRBV28	TRBJ1-3	CASSSLSSGNTIYF
TRBV5-1	TRBJ2-3	CASSALDGGGATDTQYF
TRBV28	TRBJ2-1	CASSPARDSSYNEQFF
TRBV29-1	TRBJ2-7	CSGVGGSGGFFGDEQYF
TRBV29-1	TRBJ2-1	CSVDVFGGNEQFF
TRBV12-3/TRBV12-4	TRBJ1-4	CASSDRVFEKLFF
TRBV29-1	TRBJ1-2	CSVDWGARGYTF
TRBV6-5	TRBJ2-7	CASSYGVGTLSSYEQYF
TRBV29-1	TRBJ2-7	CSVEGGTGEDYEQYF
TRBV6-1	TRBJ2-1	CASSEARRGLGEQFF
TRBV29-1	TRBJ2-5	CSVEGQMRETQYF
TRBV2	TRBJ1-2	CASRAGTSGYTF
TRBV20-1	TRBJ1-1	CSARPLQGATEAFF
TRBV9	TRBJ2-3	CASSVSGQGVTDTQYF
TRBV28	TRBJ1-1	CASSSSYRGLRDTEAFF
TRBV5-4	TRBJ2-1	CASSLADPGREFF
TRBV14	TRBJ2-3	CASSRNGQGSFRDTQYF
TRBV28	TRBJ2-5	CASSFRQGQETQYF